This entry lists 10 T cell receptor beta chains sequenced from one sample in a study of blood T cell repertoires in COVID-19. The repertoire was sequenced with immunoSEQ multiplex PCR; TCRdb's copy has only in-frame clones and lacks some. The sample has approximately 500,000 clones, approximately 88% seen once; the top ten hold less than 9.5%. Sequences were obtained from peripheral blood. These receptors originate from a woman between 45 and 65 years old with COVID-19, enrolled during active disease.

This rearrangement joins TRBV7-9 to TRBJ2-2; no clear D. Trimming shortened V by 1 base and J by 3 bases, and 6 bases separated the two germline ends. This CDR3 is built from 14 residues. Germline V CDR1 and CDR2: SEHNR, FQNEAQ (reference sequence). The CDR3 loop reads CASSLGLDTGELFF. CDR3 nucleotides: TGTGCCAGCAGCTTAGGGCTTGACACCGGGGAGCTGTTTTTT.

The chain has TRBV19 and TRBJ1-5; 8 nucleotides line up with TRBD1. CDR1 is LNHDA and CDR2 is SQIVND in the germline V gene (reference sequence). The CDR3 consists of 14 residues. Trimming removed 3 bases from V and 10 bases from J; junction bases left unmatched: 8. The CDR3 sequence is CASSIPRGREPQHF. Written as DNA, the CDR3 is TGTGCCAGTAGTATCCCCAGGGGGCGAGAACCCCAGCATTTT.

There are a few counts of this clone. The rearrangement uses TRBV15 and TRBJ1-3; perhaps TRBD1 as D (5 bases). The CDR3 covers 13 residues. Per the germline V gene, CDR1 is LNHNV and CDR2 is YYDKDF (reference sequence). V gave up 5 bases and J gave up 14 bases, with 19 bases separating them. The CDR3 region is CATSLFRDFELYF. As DNA, the CDR3 is TGTGCCACCAGCCTTTTTAGGGACTTCGAACTATATTTT.

This rearrangement joins TRBV10-3 to TRBJ2-1; 8 bases fit TRBD2. CDR3 size: 15 residues. Germline V gene lookup returns CDR1 ENHRY and CDR2 SYGVKD. The ends lost 6 bases at V and 3 bases at J; junction bases unmatched: 7. This CDR3 is CAISPSGGSYNEQFF. The CDR3 coding sequence is TGTGCCATCAGCCCCAGCGGGGGAAGCTACAATGAGCAGTTCTTC.

To note about this clone: Distinct nucleotide sequences in the sample also encode this CDR3. The V call is TRBV19, the J call TRBJ2-1; tentatively, D is TRBD2 (5 bases). V dropped 3 bases and J dropped 5 bases, with 8 bases sitting between them. Germline values: CDR1 LNHDA, CDR2 SQIVND (reference sequence). The length of the CDR3 is 13 residues. In DNA, the CDR3 is TGTGCCAGTAGTATTCCCGGGGACAATGAGCAGTTCTTC. Translation: CASSIPGDNEQFF.

The chain couples TRBV11-2 to TRBJ1-3, with 7 bases fitting TRBD1. The germline V gene has CDR1 SGHAT and CDR2 FQNNGV. This CDR3 comprises 16 residues. V gave up 2 bases and J gave up 4 bases; unmatched junction bases: 8. CDR3 DNA sequence: TGTGCCAGCAGCTTATTTACAGGGGTCGTGGGAAACACCATATATTTT. Translation gives CASSLFTGVVGNTIYF. The variable domain in full, with the rest retrieved from reference TRBV11-2 and TRBJ1-3, is EAGVAQSPRYKIIEKRQSVAFWCNPISGHATLYWYQQILGQGPKLLIQFQNNGVVDDSQLPKDRFSAERLKGVDSTLKIQPAKLEDSAVYLCASSLFTGVVGNTIYFGEGSWLTVV.

The rearrangement uses TRBV29-1 and TRBJ1-5, with D perhaps TRBD1 (5 bases). Trimming pared 6 bases from V and 4 bases from J, leaving 10 bases between. The CDR3 runs 12 residues. From germline, CDR1 is SQVTM and CDR2 ANQGSEA. In DNA form, the CDR3 reads TGCAGCGTCGGGGACTGGAATCAGCCCCAGCATTTT. It yields the protein CSVGDWNQPQHF.

This sequence joins TRBV4-1 and TRBJ1-2; 8 bases align to TRBD1. The CDR3 extends over 15 amino acids. J lost 8 bases, V lost 3 bases, and 11 bases had no gene match. Germline CDR1 reads MGHRA; CDR2 reads YSYEKL. In DNA form, the CDR3 reads TGCGCCAGCAGCCAGACGGGACAGGCTGGTTCCGGCTACACCTTC. It encodes CASSQTGQAGSGYTF.

The chain recombines TRBV2 with TRBJ2-7, with D unclear. Per germline, CDR1 SNHLY and CDR2 FYNNEI. The CDR3 has 10 amino acids. Trimming cost V 4 bases and J 10 bases, with 8 bases left between them. CDR3 coding DNA: TGTGCCAGCAGTGGTCTAAGCCAGTACTTC. This encodes CASSGLSQYF.

This clone has only a few counts. The CDR3 loop reads CASGGSGSSTDTQYF. The CDR3 region has the DNA TGTGCCAGCGGGGGTAGCGGGTCTAGCACAGATACGCAGTATTTT. This sequence joins TRBV3-1 (or the pseudogene TRBV3-2) and TRBJ2-3; 7 bases agree with TRBD2. The germline V gene encodes CDR1 LGHDT and CDR2 YNNKEL (reference sequence). This CDR3 is built from 15 residues. The V gene end was trimmed by 8 bases and the J gene end by 0 bases; junction bases not matched to a gene: 8.